The entry that follows covers one T cell receptor (beta chain) sequence. With 4 bases removed from V and 5 bases from J, the gap between germline ends came to 18 bases. Germline V CDR1 and CDR2: LNHDA, SQIVND (reference sequence). The CDR3 runs 16 residues. This record comes from a study of blood T cell repertoires in COVID-19. Here immunoSEQ multiplex PCR was the method, and the copy in TCRdb shows in-frame clones only, minus some. The sample includes about 88,000 clones, around 90% seen only once; the top ten take around 15%. The receptor was isolated from a male donor with acute or convalescent COVID-19. The chain recombines TRBV19 with TRBJ1-5; D call uncertain. Input material: peripheral blood. The CDR3 region is CASSNIGASAHQPQHF. The DNA of the CDR3 is TGTGCCAGTAGTAACATCGGAGCGAGTGCGCATCAGCCCCAGCATTTT.